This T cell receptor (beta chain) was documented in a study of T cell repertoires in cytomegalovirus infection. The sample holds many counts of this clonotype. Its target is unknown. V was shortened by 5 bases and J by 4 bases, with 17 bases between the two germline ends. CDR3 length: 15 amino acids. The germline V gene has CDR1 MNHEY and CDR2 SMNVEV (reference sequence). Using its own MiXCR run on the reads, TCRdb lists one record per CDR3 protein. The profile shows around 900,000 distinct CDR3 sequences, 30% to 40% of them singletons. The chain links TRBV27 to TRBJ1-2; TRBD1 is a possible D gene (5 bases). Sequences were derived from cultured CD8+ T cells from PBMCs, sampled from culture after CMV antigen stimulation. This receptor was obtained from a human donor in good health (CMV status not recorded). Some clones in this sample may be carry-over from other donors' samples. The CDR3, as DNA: TGTGCCAGCAGTCCCGGGACCCCAGCGGGCTATGGCTACACCTTC. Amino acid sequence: CASSPGTPAGYGYTF.